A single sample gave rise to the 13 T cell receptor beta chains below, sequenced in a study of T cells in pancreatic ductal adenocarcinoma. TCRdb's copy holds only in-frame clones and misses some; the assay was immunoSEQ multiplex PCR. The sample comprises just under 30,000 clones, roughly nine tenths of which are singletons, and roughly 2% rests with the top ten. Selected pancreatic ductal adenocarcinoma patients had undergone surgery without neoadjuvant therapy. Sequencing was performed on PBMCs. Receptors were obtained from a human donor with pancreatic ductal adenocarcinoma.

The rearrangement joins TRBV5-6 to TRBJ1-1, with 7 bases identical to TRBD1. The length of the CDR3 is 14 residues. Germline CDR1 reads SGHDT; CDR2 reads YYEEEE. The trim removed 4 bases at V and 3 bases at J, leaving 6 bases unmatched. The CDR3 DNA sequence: TGTGCCAGCAGCCTAAGACAGGGTTACACTGAAGCTTTCTTT. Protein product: CASSLRQGYTEAFF.

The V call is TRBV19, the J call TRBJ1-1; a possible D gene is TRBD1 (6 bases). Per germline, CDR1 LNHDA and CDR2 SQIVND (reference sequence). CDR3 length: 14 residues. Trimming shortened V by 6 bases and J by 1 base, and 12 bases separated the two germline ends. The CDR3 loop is CASRTQGRNTEAFF. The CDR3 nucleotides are TGTGCCAGTAGGACGCAGGGGCGGAACACTGAAGCTTTCTTT.

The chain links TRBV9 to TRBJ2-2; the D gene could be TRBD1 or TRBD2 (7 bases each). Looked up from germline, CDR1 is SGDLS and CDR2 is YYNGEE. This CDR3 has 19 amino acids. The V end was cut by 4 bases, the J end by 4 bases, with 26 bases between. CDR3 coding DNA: TGTGCCAGCAGCCCGCAGAGAGGGGGCGGCCTAGCGGTCACCGGGGAGCTGTTTTTT. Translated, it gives CASSPQRGGGLAVTGELFF.

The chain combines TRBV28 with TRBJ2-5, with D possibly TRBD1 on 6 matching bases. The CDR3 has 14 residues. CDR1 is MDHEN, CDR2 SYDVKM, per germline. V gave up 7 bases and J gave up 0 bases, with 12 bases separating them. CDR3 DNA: TGTGCCAGCATCCTTAGGGGGTACCAAGAGACCCAGTACTTC. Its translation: CASILRGYQETQYF.

CDR3 coding DNA: TGTGCCAGCATCGCAAAACAGGGGCCTTCCGCCTCTGGGGCCAACGTCCTGACTTTC. As protein: CASIAKQGPSASGANVLTF. The V gene is TRBV21-1, the J gene TRBJ2-6; the table's D gene call, TRBD1, was not cross checked with the DNA. TRBV21-1 is recorded as a pseudogene. This CDR3 is 19 amino acids long.

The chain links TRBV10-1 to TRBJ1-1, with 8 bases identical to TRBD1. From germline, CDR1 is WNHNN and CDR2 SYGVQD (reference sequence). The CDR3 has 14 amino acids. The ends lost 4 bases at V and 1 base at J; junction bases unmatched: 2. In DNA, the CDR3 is TGCGCCAGCAGTGGGACAGGGCCGAACACTGAAGCTTTCTTT. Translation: CASSGTGPNTEAFF.

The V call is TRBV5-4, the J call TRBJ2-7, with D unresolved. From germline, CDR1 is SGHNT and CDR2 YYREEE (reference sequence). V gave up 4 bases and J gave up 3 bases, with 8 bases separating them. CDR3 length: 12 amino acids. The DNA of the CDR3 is TGTGCCAGCAGCAAGAGTGGCTACGAGCAGTACTTC. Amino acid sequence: CASSKSGYEQYF.

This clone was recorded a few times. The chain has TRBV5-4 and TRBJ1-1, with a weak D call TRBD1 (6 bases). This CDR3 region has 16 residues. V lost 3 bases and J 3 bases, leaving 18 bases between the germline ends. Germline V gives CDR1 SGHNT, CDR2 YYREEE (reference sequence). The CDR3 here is CASSWGNTGFYTEAFF. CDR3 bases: TGTGCCAGCAGCTGGGGTAATACAGGGTTTTACACTGAAGCTTTCTTT.

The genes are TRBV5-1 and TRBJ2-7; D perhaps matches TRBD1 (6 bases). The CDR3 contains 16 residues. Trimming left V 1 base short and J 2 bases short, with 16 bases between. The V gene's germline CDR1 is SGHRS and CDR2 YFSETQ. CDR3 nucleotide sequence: TGCGCCAGCAGCTTGAACAGGGCGCCCGGACCCTACGAGCAGTACTTC. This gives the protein CASSLNRAPGPYEQYF.

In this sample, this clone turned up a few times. CDR3 residues: CASSKTGERTEAFF. The CDR3 bases are TGTGCCAGCTCAAAGACAGGGGAACGCACTGAAGCTTTCTTT. V is TRBV18 and J is TRBJ1-1, with 8 bases lining up with TRBD1. Trimming took 5 bases from V and 4 from J; bases not matched to a gene: 6. This CDR3 is 14 amino acids long. The germline gives CDR1 KGHSH, CDR2 LQKENI.

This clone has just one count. The CDR3 DNA sequence: TGTGCCAGTAGCCCGACTAACACCGGGGAGCTGTTTTTT. It translates to CASSPTNTGELFF. V usage is TRBV19 and J usage is TRBJ2-2; D ambiguous. V lost 6 bases to trimming and J lost 2 bases, with 7 bases between them. CDR1 is LNHDA and CDR2 is SQIVND in the germline V gene (reference sequence). This CDR3 has 13 residues.

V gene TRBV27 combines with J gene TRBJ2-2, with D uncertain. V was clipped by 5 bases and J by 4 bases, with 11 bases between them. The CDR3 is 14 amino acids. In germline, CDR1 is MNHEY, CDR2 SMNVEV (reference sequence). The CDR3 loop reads CASSRQWSTGELFF. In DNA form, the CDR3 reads TGTGCCAGCAGTCGACAATGGAGCACCGGGGAGCTGTTTTTT.

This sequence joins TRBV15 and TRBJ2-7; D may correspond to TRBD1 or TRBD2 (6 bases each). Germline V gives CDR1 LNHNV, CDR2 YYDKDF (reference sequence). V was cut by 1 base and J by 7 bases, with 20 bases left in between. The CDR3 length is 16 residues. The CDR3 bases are TGTGCCACCAGCAGAGGGGGGGCCTCCCGCCTAGGGGAGCAGTACTTC. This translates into CATSRGGASRLGEQYF.